This TCR beta chain was found in a study of T cell clonotyping in hematopoietic cell transplantation. This clone occurred once. Its antigen is unidentified. Using immunoSEQ multiplex PCR, the repertoire was profiled, and TCRdb retains in-frame clones only, with some absent. The profile shows around 80,000 clones, almost 97% of them singletons. As to time point: recipient sample about 28 days before transplant, after cytoreduction. Overall study results and limits: Graft donor and pretransplant recipient Inverse Simpson Index values predicted broader posttransplant TCR diversity.

The source material was peripheral blood mononuclear cells, sampled before stem cell transplant. The TCR was taken from a woman aged 45 to 65 with acute myeloid leukemia. Some clones in this sample may be carry-over from other donors' samples.

CDR3 in DNA: TGTGCCATCAGTGAGTCAGGGCTCCACGAGCAGTACTTC. Translation: CAISESGLHEQYF. The J gene is TRBJ2-7, the V gene TRBV10-3; D is unclear. The V and J ends lost 0 bases and 5 bases respectively, with 8 bases between them. There are 13 residues in the CDR3. Germline CDR1 is ENHRY and CDR2 is SYGVKD.